The sequence of this T cell receptor beta chain was determined in a study of blood T cell repertoires in COVID-19. The wider study: Donors in Cohort 3 who had recovered were those with two negative PCRs, healthcare professional clearance, or resolution of their symptoms. From T cells, B-cell-depleted T cells, or PBMCs came the material, which was cDNA or gDNA. The study drew acute and convalescent COVID-19 samples from the United States, Italy and Spain.

Sequencing was performed with immunoSEQ multiplex PCR; in TCRdb, only in-frame clones are kept and a portion is missing. This sample has around 300,000 clones, with 88% found just once. Per the germline V gene, CDR1 is SQVTM and CDR2 is ANQGSEA. The CDR3 sequence is 18 residues long. With 0 bases clipped from V and 7 bases from J, the junction kept 15 bases outside the gene matches. The chain couples TRBV29-1 to TRBJ2-1; 10 nucleotides line up with TRBD1. Specimen: PBMCs or T cells enriched from blood (not recorded which). This TCR was recovered from a woman aged 55-75 years in a cohort exposed to, infected with or recovered from COVID-19 (not recorded which). CDR3: CSVEDFLIRDRGQNEQFF. The CDR3 DNA is TGCAGCGTTGAAGACTTTCTCATCCGGGACAGGGGTCAGAATGAGCAGTTCTTC.